This record covers a single T cell receptor beta chain. Its matching antigen is unknown. The data were taken from a study of T cells after yellow fever vaccination. Study as a whole: The fractions with low cell numbers were processed using SMART-Seq v4 Ultra Low Input.

The study, taken as a whole, reports: Abundant clonotypes (contaminants from the bulk population) could be present in FACS-sorted repertoires.

The study made its TCR cDNA through 5'RACE template switching. That step introduced a universal primer site along with UMIs. Via MiXCR, TCRdb re-called the 5' RACE reads, giving one row per CDR3 protein. The table records under 550,000 distinct CDR3 sequences, around a fifth of them present only once. The germline V and J ends were trimmed by 8 bases and 0 bases, with 16 bases remaining between them. Germline CDR1 and CDR2: MNHNS and SASEGT. The CDR3 loop spans 15 amino acids. The TCR originated in a man aged 18 to 29 who received the YFV17D yellow fever vaccine. The material sequenced was PBMCs, taken roughly 20 days after the first yellow fever vaccination. The chain is built from TRBV6-1 and TRBJ1-2; no reliable D call. This chain's CDR3 is CASLPGGRPNYGYTF. The CDR3 DNA reads as TGTGCCAGCCTGCCTGGTGGAAGGCCTAACTATGGCTACACCTTC.